A selection of T cell receptor beta chains follows, all from one sample in a study of regulatory T cells in long-lasting Graves disease. Each CDR3 protein gets one entry after TCRdb re-called the multiplex PCR reads with MiXCR. The sample lists 370,000 or so distinct CDR3 sequences, around 15% occurring once. This sample was shared with a second study, whose subject was T cells in Graves' hyperthyroidism and ophthalmopathy.

This specimen consisted of peripheral blood mononuclear cells (PBMCs), obtained at new diagnosis, from a patient treated with antithyroid drugs. The receptors derive from a woman aged 18-29 years with Graves disease. CDR3s include the opening cysteine and the closing phenylalanine or tryptophan. The order of the fields is J gene, V gene, clone size, D gene, CDR3 protein, CDR3 DNA. D genes are given only for firm matches. Clone size, where shown, is once, few, many, or a class for clones that have expanded.

TRBJ1-2 | TRBV29-1 | many | TRBD1 | CSAKLGQGQYGYTF | TGCAGCGCGAAACTGGGACAGGGGCAATATGGCTACACCTTC
TRBJ2-3 | TRBV5-1 | many | NA | CASSATVPADTQYF | TGCGCCAGCAGCGCGACAGTCCCGGCAGATACGCAGTATTTT
TRBJ2-1 | TRBV29-1 | NA | NA | CSVEGLRTEQFF | TGCAGCGTTGAGGGGTTGCGGACTGAGCAGTTCTTC
TRBJ2-5 | TRBV20-1 | many | TRBD2 | CSARDLLAGEETQYF | TGCAGTGCTAGAGACCTCCTAGCGGGGGAAGAGACCCAGTACTTC
TRBJ1-6 | TRBV20-1 | NA | NA | CSAREVKTGNSPLHF | TGCAGTGCTAGAGAGGTCAAGACGGGGAATTCACCCCTCCACTTT
TRBJ1-6 | TRBV27 | NA | NA | CASSFQPSPRNSPLHF | TGTGCCAGCAGTTTTCAACCTTCACCCCGGAATTCACCCCTCCACTTT
TRBJ2-7 | TRBV28 | many | TRBD1 | CASSWTGLNSYEQYF | TGTGCCAGCAGTTGGACAGGCCTAAACTCCTACGAGCAGTACTTC
TRBJ1-1 | TRBV5-8 | many | NA | CASSSGVSRFTEAFF | TGTGCCAGCAGCTCAGGGGTCTCTCGGTTTACTGAAGCTTTCTTT
TRBJ2-3 | TRBV7-9 | many | TRBD2 | CASRATSGGTDTQYF | TGTGCCAGCAGAGCGACTAGCGGGGGCACAGATACGCAGTATTTT
TRBJ1-5 | TRBV4-2 | many | NA | CASSARPGNQPQHF | TGTGCCAGCAGCGCTCGACCGGGGAATCAGCCCCAGCATTTT
TRBJ2-5 | TRBV6-2/TRBV6-3 | many | NA | CASSPQGGLRETQYF | TGTGCCAGCAGCCCCCAGGGGGGCCTACGAGAGACCCAGTACTTC
TRBJ1-2 | TRBV7-9 | few | TRBD1 | CASTWTGDFNYGYTF | TGTGCCAGCACCTGGACAGGAGATTTCAACTATGGCTACACCTTC
TRBJ2-6 | TRBV7-3 | NA | NA | CASSPGRSSGANVLTF | TGTGCCAGCAGCCCCGGACGGAGCTCTGGGGCCAACGTCCTGACTTTC
TRBJ2-1 | TRBV7-6 | NA | NA | CASSPIVGEQFF | TGTGCCAGCAGCCCTATAGTGGGCGAGCAGTTCTTC
TRBJ1-2 | TRBV11-2 | few | NA | CASSFAYYGYTF | TGTGCCAGCAGCTTCGCATATTATGGCTACACCTTC
TRBJ2-1 | TRBV12-3/TRBV12-4 | many | TRBD2 | CASSLWAGGDNEQFF | TGTGCCAGCAGTTTATGGGCGGGAGGAGACAATGAGCAGTTCTTC
TRBJ2-7 | TRBV11-2 | many | NA | CASSSLRGEASYEQYF | TGTGCCAGCAGCTCCTTGAGGGGAGAGGCCTCCTACGAGCAGTACTTC
TRBJ2-1 | TRBV7-2 | many | TRBD2 | CASSPGLAGVEQFF | TGTGCCAGCAGCCCGGGACTAGCGGGAGTTGAGCAGTTCTTC
TRBJ2-5 | TRBV27 | few | NA | CASSFRTQETQYF | TGTGCCAGCAGTTTCCGAACGCAAGAGACCCAGTACTTC
TRBJ1-4 | TRBV5-6 | NA | NA | CASSLLTGEWGGGEKLFF | TGTGCCAGCAGCTTGTTGACCGGAGAGTGGGGAGGGGGTGAAAAACTGTTTTTT
TRBJ2-3 | TRBV5-1 | many | TRBD1 | CASSQTGESTDTQYF | TGCGCCAGCAGCCAGACAGGGGAAAGCACAGATACGCAGTATTTT
TRBJ2-1 | TRBV3-1 | few | NA | CASSQFPRINEQFF | TGTGCCAGCAGCCAATTTCCGCGGATCAATGAGCAGTTCTTC
TRBJ2-1 | TRBV2 | many | NA | CASSGPEQFF | TGTGCCAGCAGTGGACCGGAGCAGTTCTTC
TRBJ2-3 | TRBV13 | many | NA | CASSPYRVDTQYF | TGTGCCAGCAGCCCCTACCGGGTGGATACGCAGTATTTT